The rows below give T cell receptor beta chains drawn from one sample of a study of shared clonotypes between healthy human individuals. The protocol was immunoSEQ multiplex PCR, while the TCRdb copy is restricted to in-frame clones and leaves out a portion. The sample yields approximately 500,000 clones, 90% to 97% seen once. Sequencing used naive CD4+ T cells sorted from blood. These receptors were obtained from a woman in her 30s in good health. CDR3s include the opening cysteine and the closing phenylalanine or tryptophan. D genes are given only for firm matches. Expanded clones are given a class, and other clones once, few, many or no size at all.

clone_size: NA; v_call: TRBV7-8; j_call: TRBJ1-5; d_call: NA; cdr3_nt: TGTGCCAGCAGCCTCGACCGGCGGAACAATCAGCCCCAGCATTTT; cdr3_aa: CASSLDRRNNQPQHF
clone_size: NA; v_call: TRBV19; j_call: TRBJ1-1; d_call: NA; cdr3_nt: TGTGCCAGTAGTATGAAAAGGGGACGAACTGAAGCTTTCTTT; cdr3_aa: CASSMKRGRTEAFF
clone_size: NA; v_call: TRBV5-1; j_call: TRBJ2-1; d_call: TRBD2; cdr3_nt: TGCGCCAGCAGCTCCGGGACGGCGGGACTAGCGGGAGAGAATGAGCAGTTCTTC; cdr3_aa: CASSSGTAGLAGENEQFF
clone_size: NA; v_call: TRBV7-9; j_call: TRBJ1-4; d_call: NA; cdr3_nt: TGTGCCAGCAGCTTACGTGAAAAACTGTTTTTT; cdr3_aa: CASSLREKLFF
clone_size: NA; v_call: TRBV30; j_call: TRBJ2-1; d_call: NA; cdr3_nt: TGTGCCTGGAGTCGGGTAGGAAGCTCCTACAATGAGCAGTTCTTC; cdr3_aa: CAWSRVGSSYNEQFF
clone_size: NA; v_call: TRBV4-1; j_call: TRBJ1-1; d_call: NA; cdr3_nt: TGCGCCAGCAGCCAAGGCGGGGCCCGGGGCACTGAAGCTTTCTTT; cdr3_aa: CASSQGGARGTEAFF
clone_size: NA; v_call: TRBV5-5; j_call: TRBJ1-2; d_call: NA; cdr3_nt: TGTGCCAGCAGCTTGGGCACAGTGGGAAACTATGGCTACACCTTC; cdr3_aa: CASSLGTVGNYGYTF
clone_size: NA; v_call: TRBV2; j_call: TRBJ2-3; d_call: NA; cdr3_nt: TGTGCCAGCAGTGGAGACCTGGGGCCAGTAGGTTTAGATACGCAGTATTTT; cdr3_aa: CASSGDLGPVGLDTQYF
clone_size: NA; v_call: TRBV6-5; j_call: TRBJ2-7; d_call: NA; cdr3_nt: TGTGCCAGCAGTTACCTTGCAGACACCTACGAGCAGTACTTC; cdr3_aa: CASSYLADTYEQYF
clone_size: NA; v_call: TRBV28; j_call: TRBJ2-7; d_call: TRBD1; cdr3_nt: TGTGCCAGCAGTTCGGGACAGGGGGTTCGCTGGTACTTC; cdr3_aa: CASSSGQGVRWYF
clone_size: few; v_call: TRBV29-1; j_call: TRBJ2-1; d_call: NA; cdr3_nt: TGCAGCGGAGATCTCGGCTTACACTCCTACAATGAGCAGTTCTTC; cdr3_aa: CSGDLGLHSYNEQFF
clone_size: NA; v_call: TRBV9; j_call: TRBJ1-1; d_call: NA; cdr3_nt: TGTGCCAGCAGCGTAGGAGCGGGATGGGTTCGGCTGCAAGAAGCTTTCTTT; cdr3_aa: CASSVGAGWVRLQEAFF
clone_size: NA; v_call: TRBV18; j_call: TRBJ1-1; d_call: NA; cdr3_nt: TGTGCCAGCTCACCAAGGACTGAAGCTTTCTTT; cdr3_aa: CASSPRTEAFF
clone_size: NA; v_call: TRBV9; j_call: TRBJ2-1; d_call: TRBD2; cdr3_nt: TGTGCCAGCAGCGTAGTGAGCGGGAGGAGCTCCTACAATGAGCAGTTCTTC; cdr3_aa: CASSVVSGRSSYNEQFF
clone_size: NA; v_call: TRBV28; j_call: TRBJ2-7; d_call: NA; cdr3_nt: TGTGCCAGCTCCCTTGGGCTAGTCTTCGAGCAGTACTTC; cdr3_aa: CASSLGLVFEQYF
clone_size: NA; v_call: TRBV28; j_call: TRBJ2-7; d_call: TRBD1; cdr3_nt: TGTGCCAGCAGTCCCGGGACAGGATTATACGAGCAGTACTTC; cdr3_aa: CASSPGTGLYEQYF
clone_size: NA; v_call: TRBV5-1; j_call: TRBJ2-3; d_call: NA; cdr3_nt: TGCGCCAGCAGCTTGGGGGGCAGGGGCCATCAAAGCACAGATACGCAGTATTTT; cdr3_aa: CASSLGGRGHQSTDTQYF
clone_size: NA; v_call: TRBV9; j_call: TRBJ1-1; d_call: NA; cdr3_nt: TGTGCCAGCAGCACCTTACGGGTGAACACTGAAGCTTTCTTT; cdr3_aa: CASSTLRVNTEAFF
clone_size: NA; v_call: TRBV5-8; j_call: TRBJ2-6; d_call: NA; cdr3_nt: TGTGCCCGCTCTTTAAGGCCGGGGCGCTCTGGGGCCAACGTCCTGACTTTC; cdr3_aa: CARSLRPGRSGANVLTF
clone_size: NA; v_call: TRBV7-2; j_call: TRBJ2-1; d_call: NA; cdr3_nt: TGTGCCAGCAGATCAGCTAGGCTAGCCAGGAACAATGAGCAGTTCTTC; cdr3_aa: CASRSARLARNNEQFF
clone_size: NA; v_call: TRBV5-1; j_call: TRBJ2-7; d_call: NA; cdr3_nt: TGCGCCAGCAGCTTACAGGGAGGGGGTTCCTACGAGCAGTACTTC; cdr3_aa: CASSLQGGGSYEQYF
clone_size: NA; v_call: TRBV2; j_call: TRBJ2-7; d_call: NA; cdr3_nt: TGTGCCAGCTGCGGGGACAGCCCTTCCTACGAGCAGTACTTC; cdr3_aa: CASCGDSPSYEQYF
clone_size: NA; v_call: TRBV19; j_call: TRBJ1-2; d_call: NA; cdr3_nt: TGTGCCAGTAGTGCCCCGGGAGTTTACCCCAACTATGGCTACACCTTC; cdr3_aa: CASSAPGVYPNYGYTF
clone_size: NA; v_call: TRBV5-5; j_call: TRBJ2-7; d_call: TRBD2; cdr3_nt: TGTGCCAGCAGCTGGGGACTAGCGGGATACGAGCAGTACTTC; cdr3_aa: CASSWGLAGYEQYF
clone_size: NA; v_call: TRBV19; j_call: TRBJ2-1; d_call: TRBD2; cdr3_nt: TGTGCCAGTAGTATTGGGACTAGCGGGAGGAAACATGAGCAGTTCTTC; cdr3_aa: CASSIGTSGRKHEQFF
clone_size: NA; v_call: TRBV4-1; j_call: TRBJ2-7; d_call: TRBD2; cdr3_nt: TGCGCCAGCAGCCAAGGTAATAGCGGGAGTTCCTACGAGCAGTACTTC; cdr3_aa: CASSQGNSGSSYEQYF
clone_size: NA; v_call: TRBV28; j_call: TRBJ2-7; d_call: NA; cdr3_nt: TGTGCCAGCAGTTCCCCCGGGACTGCTGCAACCTACGAGCAGTACTTC; cdr3_aa: CASSSPGTAATYEQYF
clone_size: NA; v_call: TRBV6-5; j_call: TRBJ1-5; d_call: NA; cdr3_nt: TGTGCCAGCAGTTACTCGCGTCAGAGCAATCAGCCCCAGCATTTT; cdr3_aa: CASSYSRQSNQPQHF
clone_size: NA; v_call: TRBV19; j_call: TRBJ2-1; d_call: NA; cdr3_nt: TGTGCCAGTAGGCCGCTCACACCGAGCTCCTACAATGAGCAGTTCTTC; cdr3_aa: CASRPLTPSSYNEQFF
clone_size: NA; v_call: TRBV28; j_call: TRBJ1-3; d_call: NA; cdr3_nt: TGTGCCAGCAGTTTGCAGGGGTCTAGAAACACCATATATTTT; cdr3_aa: CASSLQGSRNTIYF
clone_size: NA; v_call: TRBV20-1; j_call: TRBJ1-2; d_call: NA; cdr3_nt: TGCAGTGCTACAGGGAGAGGTGGCTACACCTTC; cdr3_aa: CSATGRGGYTF
clone_size: few; v_call: TRBV28; j_call: TRBJ1-5; d_call: NA; cdr3_nt: TGTGCCAGCAGCAATACCTTCCTCAATCAGCCCCAGCATTTT; cdr3_aa: CASSNTFLNQPQHF
clone_size: NA; v_call: TRBV19; j_call: TRBJ2-7; d_call: NA; cdr3_nt: TGTGCCAGTAGCCTCGGTTACGAGCAGTACTTC; cdr3_aa: CASSLGYEQYF
clone_size: NA; v_call: TRBV5-6; j_call: TRBJ1-3; d_call: NA; cdr3_nt: TGTGCCAGCAGCTTTCGATTGGGGCTATCTGGAAACACCATATATTTT; cdr3_aa: CASSFRLGLSGNTIYF
clone_size: NA; v_call: TRBV19; j_call: TRBJ1-5; d_call: TRBD1; cdr3_nt: TGTGCCAGTAGACCGGGACAGGGGGTTTGGAATCAGCCCCAGCATTTT; cdr3_aa: CASRPGQGVWNQPQHF
clone_size: few; v_call: TRBV5-1; j_call: TRBJ1-1; d_call: NA; cdr3_nt: TGCGCCAGCAGCTTGGCCGGGGGAGGAACGGCTGAAGCTTTCTTT; cdr3_aa: CASSLAGGGTAEAFF
clone_size: NA; v_call: TRBV10-2; j_call: TRBJ1-1; d_call: NA; cdr3_nt: TGCGCCAGCAGTGACCTACTTCTTCCTGAAGCTTTCTTT; cdr3_aa: CASSDLLLPEAFF
clone_size: NA; v_call: TRBV7-7; j_call: TRBJ2-7; d_call: TRBD1; cdr3_nt: TGTGCCAGCAGCTGGGGACAGGGGCCCATCCAGTCCTACGAGCAGTACTTC; cdr3_aa: CASSWGQGPIQSYEQYF
clone_size: NA; v_call: TRBV19; j_call: TRBJ1-4; d_call: NA; cdr3_nt: TGTGCCAGTAGTATGGGGGCAACTAATGAAAAACTGTTTTTT; cdr3_aa: CASSMGATNEKLFF
clone_size: NA; v_call: TRBV18; j_call: TRBJ2-7; d_call: NA; cdr3_nt: TGTGCCAGCTCACCACTGGACGGGAACTACGAGCAGTACTTC; cdr3_aa: CASSPLDGNYEQYF
clone_size: NA; v_call: TRBV29-1; j_call: TRBJ2-7; d_call: NA; cdr3_nt: TGCAGCGGTCGGGGCGGGGACTACGAGCAGTACTTC; cdr3_aa: CSGRGGDYEQYF
clone_size: NA; v_call: TRBV2; j_call: TRBJ2-1; d_call: NA; cdr3_nt: TGTGCCAGCAGCCTAGGAGAAGAGGGTGGGCAGTTCTTC; cdr3_aa: CASSLGEEGGQFF
clone_size: NA; v_call: TRBV2; j_call: TRBJ1-1; d_call: TRBD1; cdr3_nt: TGTGCCAGCACCAGCGACGGACAGGGGACTGAAGCTTTCTTT; cdr3_aa: CASTSDGQGTEAFF
clone_size: NA; v_call: TRBV11-2; j_call: TRBJ1-2; d_call: NA; cdr3_nt: TGTGCCAGCAGCCCACGGGGGGGCGTAATTGGCTACACCTTC; cdr3_aa: CASSPRGGVIGYTF
clone_size: NA; v_call: TRBV28; j_call: TRBJ1-2; d_call: NA; cdr3_nt: TGTGCCAGCAGTTTGAGGGGCTATGGCTACACCTTC; cdr3_aa: CASSLRGYGYTF
clone_size: NA; v_call: TRBV2; j_call: TRBJ2-3; d_call: NA; cdr3_nt: TGTGCCAGCAGTGGGTGGGGAGATACGCAGTATTTT; cdr3_aa: CASSGWGDTQYF
clone_size: NA; v_call: TRBV27; j_call: TRBJ2-3; d_call: NA; cdr3_nt: TGTGCCAGCAGTCCTGGGGTGGGGGCTAGCACAGATACGCAGTATTTT; cdr3_aa: CASSPGVGASTDTQYF
clone_size: NA; v_call: TRBV11-2; j_call: TRBJ1-1; d_call: NA; cdr3_nt: TGTGCCAGCAGCCCCCAACCGGGGTCTGAAGCTTTCTTT; cdr3_aa: CASSPQPGSEAFF
clone_size: NA; v_call: TRBV4-1; j_call: TRBJ1-1; d_call: NA; cdr3_nt: TGCGCCAGCAGCCAAGCCCAAGGGGGCACTGAAGCTTTCTTT; cdr3_aa: CASSQAQGGTEAFF
clone_size: NA; v_call: TRBV7-2; j_call: TRBJ2-1; d_call: TRBD1; cdr3_nt: TGTGCCAGCAGCTTTCGACAGGGGGTTAATGAGCAGTTCTTC; cdr3_aa: CASSFRQGVNEQFF
clone_size: NA; v_call: TRBV10-3; j_call: TRBJ2-3; d_call: TRBD2; cdr3_nt: TGTGCCATCAGTGAGTCGGGACTAGCTATAGATACGCAGTATTTT; cdr3_aa: CAISESGLAIDTQYF
clone_size: NA; v_call: TRBV4-1; j_call: TRBJ1-3; d_call: NA; cdr3_nt: TGCGCCAGCAGCCCGAAACGGGGGGCGGGGGGAAACACCATATATTTT; cdr3_aa: CASSPKRGAGGNTIYF
clone_size: NA; v_call: TRBV28; j_call: TRBJ1-2; d_call: NA; cdr3_nt: TGTGCCAGCAGTTTATTTCGGGGGGCGCGGGGCTACACCTTC; cdr3_aa: CASSLFRGARGYTF
clone_size: NA; v_call: TRBV28; j_call: TRBJ2-2; d_call: NA; cdr3_nt: TGTGCCAGCAGTTTCGGCGCCCTCAGCACCGGGGAGCTGTTTTTT; cdr3_aa: CASSFGALSTGELFF
clone_size: NA; v_call: TRBV28; j_call: TRBJ1-4; d_call: NA; cdr3_nt: TGTGCCAGCAGTTATACAGGAGCAACTAATGAAAAACTGTTTTTT; cdr3_aa: CASSYTGATNEKLFF